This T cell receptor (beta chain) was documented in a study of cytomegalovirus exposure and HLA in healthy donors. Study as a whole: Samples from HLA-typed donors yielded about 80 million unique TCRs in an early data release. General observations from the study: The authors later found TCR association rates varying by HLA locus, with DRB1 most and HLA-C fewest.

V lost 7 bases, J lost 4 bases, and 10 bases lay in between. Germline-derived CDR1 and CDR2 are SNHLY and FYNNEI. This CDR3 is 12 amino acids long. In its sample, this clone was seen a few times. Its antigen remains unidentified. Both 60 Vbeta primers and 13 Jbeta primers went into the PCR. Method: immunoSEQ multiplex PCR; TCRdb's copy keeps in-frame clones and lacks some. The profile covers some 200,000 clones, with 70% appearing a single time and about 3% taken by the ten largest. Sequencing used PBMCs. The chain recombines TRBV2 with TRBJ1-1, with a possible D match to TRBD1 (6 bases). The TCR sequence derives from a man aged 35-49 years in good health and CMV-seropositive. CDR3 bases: TGTGCCAGCATGGTCAGGGGCACTGAAGCTTTCTTT. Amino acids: CASMVRGTEAFF.